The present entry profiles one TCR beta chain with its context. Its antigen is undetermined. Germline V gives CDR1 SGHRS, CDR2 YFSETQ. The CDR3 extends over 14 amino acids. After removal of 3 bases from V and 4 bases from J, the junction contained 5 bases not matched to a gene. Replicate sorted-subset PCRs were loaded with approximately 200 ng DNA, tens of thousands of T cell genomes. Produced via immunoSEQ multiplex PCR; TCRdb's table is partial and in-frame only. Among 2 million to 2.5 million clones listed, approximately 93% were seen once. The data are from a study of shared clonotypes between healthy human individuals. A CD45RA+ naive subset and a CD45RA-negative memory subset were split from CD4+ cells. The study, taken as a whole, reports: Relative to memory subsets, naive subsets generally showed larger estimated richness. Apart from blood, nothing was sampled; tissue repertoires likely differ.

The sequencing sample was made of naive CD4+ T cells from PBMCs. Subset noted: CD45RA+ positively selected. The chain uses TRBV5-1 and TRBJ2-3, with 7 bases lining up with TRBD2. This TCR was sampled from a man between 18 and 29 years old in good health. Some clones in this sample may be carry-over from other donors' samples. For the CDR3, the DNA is TGCGCCAGCAGCTCCCCGGCGGGGGCAGATACGCAGTATTTT. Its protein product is CASSSPAGADTQYF.